This TCR beta chain emerged from a study of blood T cells in healthy people across ages. Study outcomes and limitations: Aged donors had fewer naive CD4+ cells and lower diversity than long-lived donors. Across samples, TCR beta diversity tracked strongly with naive T cell percentage. Conclusively comparing naive with antigen-experienced cells was impossible with unsorted PBMCs.

The second PCR ran about 6 to 11 cycles with a sample-barcoded 5' primer and J-beta primers. MiXCR, run by TCRdb on the 5' RACE reads, gives a single entry per CDR3 protein. Among about 730,000 distinct CDR3 sequences listed, more than 40% were seen once. This clonotype was found many times. The antigen is not known. The CDR3 loop spans 15 amino acids. V was shortened by 3 bases and J by 2 bases, with 15 bases between the two germline ends. Per the germline V gene, CDR1 is SGHRS and CDR2 is YFSETQ. The TCR comes from a woman aged 60-70 years in good health. The chain couples TRBV5-1 to TRBJ2-7, with D possibly matching TRBD2 (6 bases). The specimen was blood. The CDR3 bases are TGCGCCAGCAGCTGGTCGGGACTTACTACCTACGAGCAGTACTTC. This sequence encodes CASSWSGLTTYEQYF. The full variable domain, rest sourced from reference TRBV5-1 and TRBJ2-7, is KAGVTQTPRYLIKTRGQQVTLSCSPISGHRSVSWYQQTPGQGLQFLFEYFSETQRNKGNFPGRFSGRQFSNSRSEMNVSTLELGDSALYLCASSWSGLTTYEQYFGPGTRLTVT.